This TCR beta chain came from a study of T cell responses to AZD1222 COVID-19 vaccine. Second doses at about 4 or about 12 weeks were pooled. Study observations and caveats: Unmutated regions of variants are reportedly targeted by nearly half of spike-specific TCRs.

The CDR3 is made up of 16 amino acids. With 0 bases removed from V and 5 bases from J, the gap between germline ends came to 17 bases. Germline values: CDR1 SGHRS, CDR2 YFSETQ. The table came from immunoSEQ multiplex PCR; TCRdb's copy has only in-frame clones and leaves some out. This sample carries 150,000 to 200,000 clones, 94% of them seen once, and the ten largest clones take roughly 5%. For this clone: Its target is not known.

The receptor was derived from an adult who received the AZD1222 COVID-19 vaccine. The chain joins TRBV5-1 to TRBJ1-1; a possible D gene is TRBD1 (5 bases). Material: peripheral blood, obtained 28 days after the second AZD1222 dose. This CDR3 is CASSLGQGRSWTEAFF. The CDR3, as DNA: TGCGCCAGCAGCTTGGGGCAGGGCAGGTCTTGGACTGAAGCTTTCTTT. Filled out from reference TRBV5-1 and TRBJ1-1, the complete variable domain reads KAGVTQTPRYLIKTRGQQVTLSCSPISGHRSVSWYQQTPGQGLQFLFEYFSETQRNKGNFPGRFSGRQFSNSRSEMNVSTLELGDSALYLCASSLGQGRSWTEAFFGQGTRLTVV.